What follows is one TCR beta chain and its context. Germline loops: CDR1 SGHDN, CDR2 FVKESK. Between the trimmed V and J ends, which lost 4 bases and 2 bases, there was a span of 15 bases. This CDR3 is built from 16 residues. These data are taken from a study of OX40 agonist ivuxolimab in advanced cancers. As for the study in general: One patient with hepatocellular carcinoma and two with cutaneous melanoma, three in all, had partial responses.

Collection of blood occurred at baseline, at cycle 4 day 1, and at cycle 7 day 1. Here immunoSEQ multiplex PCR was the method, and the copy in TCRdb shows in-frame clones only, minus some. The data contain around 62,000 clones, 86% of them singletons. The sequencing here drew on CD4+ or CD8+ T cells sorted from blood, taken in a trial of the OX40 agonist ivuxolimab. This TCR came from an adult with an advanced solid tumor such as melanoma, head and neck, liver or kidney cancer. The J gene is TRBJ2-1, the V gene TRBV14, with a tentative D call TRBD2 (7 bases). CDR3: CASSPRRGRPYNEQFF. CDR3 DNA: TGTGCCAGCAGCCCCAGGCGGGGGCGCCCCTACAATGAGCAGTTCTTC.